The present T cell receptor beta chain was sequenced within a study of T cell responses to AZD1222 COVID-19 vaccine listed by TCRdb under 2021. Broadly, across the study: AZD1222 recipients with second doses at about 4 weeks or about 12 weeks were pooled, because spike-specific TCR depth and breadth did not differ between schedules. TCR sequencing was performed for about 250 trial participants, of whom about 210 were given two doses of AZD1222 and around 26 were given two doses of MenACWY control vaccine. Trial participants were enrolled into age subgroups of 18-55, 56-69 and 70-plus years, which contained roughly 150, 30 and 60 TCR-sequenced participants, respectively.

This specimen's time point label, per the study, means: baseline before first vaccination. The vaccinee samples were drawn from two UK trials, COV001 and COV002, one of which was a single-blind randomized controlled phase 2/3 trial testing AZD1222 (ChAdOx1 nCoV-19) in healthy adults. For TCRbeta chain sequencing, PBMC samples were collected from trial participants at day 0 and at day 28 after the second dose. As concerns this clone: The antigen it recognizes is unknown. Base qualities are not recorded, but no much larger clone differs from it by a single base.

Study-level results and caveats: Because no samples from the day 14 peak response were available, repertoires could be characterized only after the peak T cell response. The 56-69-year group was small, and its depth increase did not reach significance, likely because of low power. Conclusions about previously exposed vaccinees were limited because only six AZD1222 recipients were SARS-CoV-2 seropositive at baseline. Epitopes outside the regions mutated in the B.1.351 and B.1.1.7 variants were reportedly recognized by nearly half of the unique spike-specific TCRs. CD4 TCRs associated with the vaccine covered the entire spike protein, and the dominant responses were in regions 160-218 and 743-854. Participants were mostly white British, with more females than males. The authors suggested clonal diversity may have been underestimated. A significant rise in spike-specific TCR breadth and depth was observed after two AZD1222 doses relative to day 0 and relative to MenACWY recipients.

The germline V gene provides CDR1 SQVTM and CDR2 ANQGSEA. Inclusive of the bounding cysteine and phenylalanine, the CDR3 is 11 residues long. The retained sequence is limited to the CDR3, 33 bases, with the frame set at the first base. Ends trimmed: V by 7 bases, J by 4 bases; bases unmatched to a gene: 4. The CDR3 regions of human TCRbeta chains were analyzed by immunosequencing. The original methods were these. TCRs in the repertoires were matched against a reference library of SARS-CoV-2-specific TCRs that had been generated with the MIRA antigen-specificity platform. Breadth was defined as the fraction of unique TCRs that were SARS-CoV-2-associated, and depth was defined as the fraction of total T cells that were SARS-CoV-2-associated. Each spike-specific TCR was assigned to its reactive spike region and to a CD4 or CD8 class using the MIRA data. Log10-transformed breadth and depth values were compared by one-way ANOVA with Sidak's multiple comparisons tests. TCRdb retrieved this table from immuneACCESS and kept in-frame rearrangements only. Not all clones are present; in checked studies, unresolved V genes account for under half, and no reason is known for the remainder. From that table come the V and J calls and clone size; the DNA was used to work out D and trimming. Recorded for this sample are under 200,000 clones; almost 95% of them occurred a single time. The ten largest account for over 7.5% of the sample.

Sequences were derived from peripheral blood, sampled on day 0 of AZD1222 vaccination. Here the chain combines TRBV29-1 and TRBJ2-7, with 7 junctional bases fitting TRBD1. The origin of this receptor is an adult in good health. The DNA reads TGCAGCGCGGGACAGTCTTACGAGCAGTACTTC. The translation is CSAGQSYEQYF.